A selection of T cell receptor beta chains follows, all from one sample in a study of glioma-infiltrating T cells. One entry per CDR3 protein, called by TCRdb with MiXCR from the multiplex PCR reads. This sample has over 140,000 distinct CDR3 sequences, with roughly 43% found just once. Sample: glioma tissue, nonneoplastic brain tissue, or PBMCs (not recorded which). These receptors were obtained from a human donor with low-grade glioma or glioblastoma, undergoing nonglioma brain surgery, or in good health (not recorded which). Each CDR3 is given with its conserved first and last residue.

v_gene,j_gene,CDR3aa
TRBV19,TRBJ2-3,CASSFGPDTQYF
TRBV20-1,TRBJ2-7,CSARDISGSSYEQYF
TRBV7-9,TRBJ2-1,CTSSPSLAGEAEQFF
TRBV6-6,TRBJ1-6,CASSYTLTGKNSPLHF
TRBV18,TRBJ1-2,CASSQRDRDYGYTF
TRBV4-2,TRBJ2-1,CASSQSAGSYNEQFF
TRBV28,TRBJ2-3,CASSKRGGTDTQYF
TRBV6-1,TRBJ1-1,CASRTTDRSTEAFF
TRBV29-1,TRBJ1-1,CSVATGMDTEAFF
TRBV6-5,TRBJ1-1,CASSYSIGTEAFF
TRBV27,TRBJ2-1,CASSFRLNYVNEQFF
TRBV10-3,TRBJ2-5,CATGNSGKQETRYF
TRBV28,TRBJ1-1,CASSRGQGWTEASF
TRBV20-1,TRBJ1-2,CSATSPQGWVGYTF
TRBV18,TRBJ1-2,CASSPDRGSYTF
TRBV27,TRBJ2-7,CASSRLAGWLLSYEQYF
TRBV6-2/TRBV6-3,TRBJ1-1,CASSYRLWGPDTEAFF
TRBV10-2,TRBJ1-1,CASTGSNTEAFF
TRBV4-1,TRBJ1-1,CASSQARTSNTEAFF
TRBV6-1,TRBJ1-2,CASRPSGSSNYGYTF
TRBV3-1,TRBJ1-6,CASRQTYNSPLHF
TRBV6-1,TRBJ1-3,CASSEVRISGNTIYF
TRBV7-9,TRBJ1-2,CANSLILTGNYGYTF
TRBV4-1,TRBJ2-1,CASTLTAPGLAGGGEQFF
TRBV10-3,TRBJ2-1,CAISESSGRTYNEQFF
TRBV24-1,TRBJ2-1,CATSDLQGNNEQFF
TRBV7-9,TRBJ2-7,CASSLSNRFPYEQYF
TRBV29-1,TRBJ2-5,CSVWVGGTQYF
TRBV7-2,TRBJ2-5,CASSLDGTRRETQYF